This T cell receptor (beta chain) was captured by sequencing in a study of control samples from healthy donors and cancer patients. Details on this clone: Within the sample, other DNA sequences also encode this same CDR3.

Profiled with immunoSEQ multiplex PCR; TCRdb holds only in-frame clones, not every one. The sample lists 70,000 to 75,000 clones, approximately 89% occurring once. The clonotype comes from a man in his 60s with lung cancer. Sequenced material: PBMCs.

The DNA of the CDR3 is TGTGCCAGCAGCCGTCGGGACAGGGACAGCAATCAGCCCCAGCATTTT. This translates into CASSRRDRDSNQPQHF. This chain links TRBV4-2 with TRBJ1-5, with 9 bases fitting TRBD1. The CDR3 length is 16 residues. The V gene end was trimmed by 4 bases and the J gene end by 1 base; junction bases not matched to a gene: 5. In germline, CDR1 is LGHNA, CDR2 YNFKEQ.